These 20 T cell receptor beta chains originate from one sample sequenced in a study of T cell repertoires in cytomegalovirus infection. Antigens of these TCRs are unknown. Via MiXCR, TCRdb re-called the reads, giving one row per CDR3 protein. The table lists 830,000 or so distinct CDR3 sequences, roughly 33% of them singletons, with over 10% in the top ten. The sample in question was cultured CD8+ T cells from PBMCs, obtained from culture after CMV antigen stimulation. Receptors were obtained from a human donor in good health (CMV status not recorded). Some clones in this sample may be carry-over from other donors' samples.

This chain links TRBV9 with TRBJ2-2, with D possibly being TRBD2 (6 bases). The length of the CDR3 is 15 residues. Trimming took 3 bases from V and 0 from J, leaving 9 bases between them. Germline V gives CDR1 SGDLS, CDR2 YYNGEE. The CDR3 is CASSDGTPNTGELFF. In DNA, the CDR3 is TGTGCCAGCAGCGACGGGACTCCGAACACCGGGGAGCTGTTTTTT.

The chain has TRBV6-2 or TRBV6-3 and TRBJ1-2, with D unclear. The CDR3 runs to 14 residues. V gave up 0 bases and J gave up 2 bases, with 7 bases separating them. The V gene's germline CDR1 is MNHEY and CDR2 SVGEGT. This CDR3 reads CASSYSQENYGYTF. DNA of the CDR3: TGTGCCAGCAGTTACTCCCAGGAAAACTATGGCTACACCTTC.

This clonotype has ten or more counts. V and J are TRBV7-9 and TRBJ2-1, with D hard to call. V was cut by 3 bases and J by 2 bases, with 5 bases left in between. Germline CDR1 SEHNR, CDR2 FQNEAQ (reference sequence). The CDR3 length is 13 residues. CDR3 protein: CASSFDTYNEQFF. The DNA of the CDR3 is TGTGCCAGCAGCTTCGACACCTACAATGAGCAGTTCTTC.

This clonotype is large. The chain uses TRBV10-3 and TRBJ1-1; D unresolved. V lost 0 bases to trimming and J lost 4 bases, with 3 bases between them. Germline V lookup: CDR1 ENHRY, CDR2 SYGVKD. The CDR3 contains 12 residues. CDR3 sequence (DNA): TGTGCCATCAGTGAGTCAACCACTGAAGCTTTCTTT. Translation: CAISESTTEAFF.

This clonotype was observed many times. J is TRBJ2-1 and V is TRBV7-6, with 13 nucleotides matching TRBD2. Trimming removed 5 bases from V and 4 bases from J; junction bases left unmatched: 8. Germline V gene data show CDR1 as SGHVS and CDR2 as FNYEAQ. The CDR3 extends over 17 amino acids. CDR3 sequence (DNA): TGTGCCAGCAGCCGTCCGACTAGCGGGGGGTCTTACAATGAGCAGTTCTTC. Encoded protein: CASSRPTSGGSYNEQFF.

This clonotype was observed many times. The chain uses TRBV7-2 and TRBJ2-1, with D unclear. From germline, CDR1 is SGHTA and CDR2 FQGNSA. CDR3 length: 12 residues. V lost 4 bases and J lost 6, with 7 bases in between. This CDR3 reads CASSYWSNEQFF. The CDR3 DNA is TGTGCCAGCAGCTACTGGAGCAATGAGCAGTTCTTC. Together with reference TRBV7-2 and TRBJ2-1, the CDR3 gives the full variable domain: GAGVSQSPSNKVTEKGKDVELRCDPISGHTALYWYRQSLGQGLEFLIYFQGNSAPDKSGLPSDRFSAERTGGSVSTLTIQRTQQEDSAVYLCASSYWSNEQFFGPGTRLTVL.

This clonotype has more than one count but fewer than ten. The CDR3 region has the DNA TGTGCCAGCAGTTACCCCGGACAGGGGGCAAGGGAGCTGTTTTTT. It encodes CASSYPGQGARELFF. V is TRBV6-2 or TRBV6-3 and J is TRBJ2-2; 11 nucleotides align to TRBD1. The CDR3 runs 15 residues. V was clipped by 2 bases and J by 9 bases; unmatched bases: 5. CDR1 is MNHEY and CDR2 is SVGEGT in the germline V gene.

This clonotype was observed many times. The V and J genes are TRBV7-8 and TRBJ1-2; no definite D call. Germline assignment: CDR1 SGHVS and CDR2 FQNEAQ. This CDR3 region has 12 residues. Between the trimmed V and J ends, which lost 3 bases and 8 bases, there was a span of 10 bases. The CDR3 nucleotides are TGTGCCAGCAGCTTCTCCGGGGAGGGCTACACCTTC. Residues: CASSFSGEGYTF.

The rearrangement uses TRBV12-3 or TRBV12-4 and TRBJ2-3, with D unclear. The CDR3 totals 11 residues. The V end was cut by 5 bases, the J end by 9 bases, with 9 bases between. CDR3: CASSDVRTQYF. CDR3 DNA: TGTGCCAGCAGTGATGTCAGGACGCAGTATTTT.

This clonotype was found a few times. The rearrangement links TRBV5-6 to TRBJ2-1; TRBD2 is a possible D gene (7 bases). Trimming took 2 bases from V and 3 from J, leaving 15 bases between them. This CDR3 region has 16 residues. The germline CDR1 and CDR2 sequences are SGHDT and YYEEEE. CDR3 sequence (DNA): TGTGCCAGCAGCTTAGGAGGGGGGGGTTACTACAATGAGCAGTTCTTC. Amino acid sequence: CASSLGGGGYYNEQFF.

The gene calls are TRBV6-1 and TRBJ1-2; no definite D call. The length of the CDR3 is 11 residues. Germline V lookup: CDR1 MNHNS, CDR2 SASEGT. V lost 8 bases and J 8 bases, leaving 12 bases between the germline ends. Here the CDR3 DNA reads TGTGCCAGCGTCGACCCACGAGGCTACACCTTC. This translates into CASVDPRGYTF.

This chain uses TRBV20-1 with TRBJ2-7, with a possible D match to TRBD1 (6 bases). Germline lookup yields CDR1 DFQATT and CDR2 SNEGSKA (reference sequence). The V end lost 4 bases, the J end lost 0 bases, and 16 bases lay between the germline ends. The CDR3 sequence is 15 residues long. The CDR3: CSANIPGHSSYEQYF. The CDR3 DNA reads TGCAGTGCTAACATCCCGGGACACAGCTCCTACGAGCAGTACTTC.

This sequence joins TRBV6-6 and TRBJ2-7, with D perhaps assigned TRBD1 or TRBD2 (5 bases each). V lost 5 bases to trimming and J lost 5 bases, with 19 bases between them. CDR1 and CDR2 (germline): MNHNY, SVGAGI (reference sequence). The CDR3 totals 15 residues. CDR3 in amino acids: CASSLLGRGADEQYV. CDR3 nucleotides: TGTGCCAGCAGTCTTTTGGGACGTGGGGCCGACGAGCAGTACGTC.

The gene calls are TRBV9 and TRBJ1-6, with D unresolved. This CDR3 is built from 13 residues. Germline V CDR1 and CDR2: SGDLS, YYNGEE. The V end was cut by 0 bases, the J end by 7 bases, with 5 bases between. As DNA, the CDR3 is TGTGCCAGCAGCGTAGAGGGAAATTCACCCCTCCACTTT. Its translation: CASSVEGNSPLHF.

The gene calls are TRBV6-2 or TRBV6-3 and TRBJ2-3, with unresolved D. V gave up 0 bases and J gave up 5 bases, with 9 bases separating them. Germline CDR1 reads MNHEY; CDR2 reads SVGEGT. The CDR3 contains 14 residues. DNA for the CDR3: TGTGCCAGCAGTTACTCCACGGACCGAGATACGCAGTATTTT. Translated: CASSYSTDRDTQYF.

This chain links TRBV6-1 with TRBJ1-2; D gene unclear. CDR1 is MNHNS and CDR2 is SASEGT in the germline V gene. Between the trimmed V and J ends, which lost 6 bases and 1 base, there was a span of 18 bases. This CDR3 has 16 residues. In DNA form, the CDR3 reads TGTGCCAGCAGAAACAGTAAAATAAATCTTAACTATGGCTACACCTTC. Translated: CASRNSKINLNYGYTF.

This clonotype was found many times. The V gene is TRBV7-2, the J gene TRBJ1-5; the D gene is possibly TRBD1 (5 bases). The CDR3 runs to 11 residues. Germline lookup yields CDR1 SGHTA and CDR2 FQGNSA. V lost 1 base and J 12 bases, leaving 7 bases between the germline ends. CDR3 residues: CASSLGRDQHF. CDR3 DNA: TGTGCCAGCAGCTTAGGCAGGGACCAGCATTTT.

The sample holds a few counts of this clonotype. The CDR3 sequence: CASSPPGGQESSYEQYF. In DNA form, the CDR3 reads TGTGCCAGCAGCCCACCTGGGGGACAGGAAAGCTCCTACGAGCAGTACTTC. The V gene is TRBV7-9, the J gene TRBJ2-7; 8 nucleotides line up with TRBD1. The trim removed 5 bases at V and 0 bases at J, leaving 12 bases unmatched. The CDR3 has 17 residues. The germline V gene encodes CDR1 SEHNR and CDR2 FQNEAQ (reference sequence).

The CDR3 here is CASSSDILRAGGPTDTQYF. Written as DNA, the CDR3 is TGTGCCAGCAGTTCCGACATCCTGAGAGCGGGGGGTCCCACAGATACGCAGTATTTT. This chain joins TRBV28 and TRBJ2-3; TRBD2 matches at 9 bases. V shed 4 bases and J 2 bases; nucleotides not matched to a gene: 16. Germline assignment: CDR1 MDHEN and CDR2 SYDVKM. This CDR3 has 19 residues. Drawing the rest from reference TRBV28 and TRBJ2-3, the complete variable domain is DVKVTQSSRYLVKRTGEKVFLECVQDMDHENMFWYRQDPGLGLRLIYFSYDVKMKEKGDIPEGYSVSREKKERFSLILESASTNQTSMYLCASSSDILRAGGPTDTQYFGPGTRLTVL.

The table lists this clonotype with a few counts. The rearrangement joins TRBV29-1 to TRBJ2-1, with 9 positions matching TRBD1. V lost 5 bases to trimming and J lost 9 bases; unmatched junction nucleotides: 11. From germline, CDR1 is SQVTM and CDR2 ANQGSEA. The CDR3 totals 14 residues. The CDR3 bases are TGCAGCGTTCCCCCAGGGGACAGGGCAGGTGAGCAGTTCTTC. Its protein is CSVPPGDRAGEQFF.